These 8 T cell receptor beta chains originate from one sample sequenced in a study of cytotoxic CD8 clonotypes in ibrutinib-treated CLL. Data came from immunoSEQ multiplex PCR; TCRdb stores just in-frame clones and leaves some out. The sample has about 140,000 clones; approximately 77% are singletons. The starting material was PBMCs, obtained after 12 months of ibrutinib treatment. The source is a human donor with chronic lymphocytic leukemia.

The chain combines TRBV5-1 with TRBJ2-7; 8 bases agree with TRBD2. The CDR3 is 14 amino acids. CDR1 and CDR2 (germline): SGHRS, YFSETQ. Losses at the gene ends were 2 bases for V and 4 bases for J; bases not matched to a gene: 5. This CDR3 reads CASSFERGRYEQYF. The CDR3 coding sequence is TGCGCCAGCAGCTTTGAGCGGGGGAGATACGAGCAGTACTTC. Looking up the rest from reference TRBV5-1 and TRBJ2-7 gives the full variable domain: KAGVTQTPRYLIKTRGQQVTLSCSPISGHRSVSWYQQTPGQGLQFLFEYFSETQRNKGNFPGRFSGRQFSNSRSEMNVSTLELGDSALYLCASSFERGRYEQYFGPGTRLTVT.

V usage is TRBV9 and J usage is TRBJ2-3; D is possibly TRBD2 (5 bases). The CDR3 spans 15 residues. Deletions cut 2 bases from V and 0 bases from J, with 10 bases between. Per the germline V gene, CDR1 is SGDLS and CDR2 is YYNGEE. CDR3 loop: CASSVKAASTDTQYF. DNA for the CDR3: TGTGCCAGCAGCGTCAAAGCGGCTAGCACAGATACGCAGTATTTT. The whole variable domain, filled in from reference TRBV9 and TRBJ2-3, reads DSGVTQTPKHLITATGQRVTLRCSPRSGDLSVYWYQQSLDQGLQFLIQYYNGEERAKGNILERFSAQQFPDLHSELNLSSLELGDSALYFCASSVKAASTDTQYFGPGTRLTVL.

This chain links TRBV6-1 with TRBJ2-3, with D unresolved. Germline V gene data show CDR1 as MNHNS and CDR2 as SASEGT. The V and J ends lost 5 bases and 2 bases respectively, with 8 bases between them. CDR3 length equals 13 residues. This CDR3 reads CASSNRPTDTQYF. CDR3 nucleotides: TGTGCCAGCAGTAATAGACCCACAGATACGCAGTATTTT.

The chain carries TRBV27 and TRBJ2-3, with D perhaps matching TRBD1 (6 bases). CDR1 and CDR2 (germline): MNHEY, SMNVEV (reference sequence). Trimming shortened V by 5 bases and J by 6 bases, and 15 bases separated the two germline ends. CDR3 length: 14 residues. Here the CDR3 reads CASSLQGQGDTQYF. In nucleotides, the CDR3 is TGTGCCAGCAGTCTACAGGGTCAGGGGGATACGCAGTATTTT.

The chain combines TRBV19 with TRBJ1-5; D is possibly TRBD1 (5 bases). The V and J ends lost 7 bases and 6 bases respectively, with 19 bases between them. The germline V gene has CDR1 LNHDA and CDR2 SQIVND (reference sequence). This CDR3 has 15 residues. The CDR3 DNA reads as TGTGCCAGTAATTGGGGAGGGACGCTCAGTCAGCCCCAGCATTTT. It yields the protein CASNWGGTLSQPQHF.

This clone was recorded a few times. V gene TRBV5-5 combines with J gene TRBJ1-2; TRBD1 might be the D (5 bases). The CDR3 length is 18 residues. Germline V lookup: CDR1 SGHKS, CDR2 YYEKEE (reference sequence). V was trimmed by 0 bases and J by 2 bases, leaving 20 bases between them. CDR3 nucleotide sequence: TGTGCCAGCAGCTTGGCCGGGACCGGGCCGACTGGAAACTATGGCTACACCTTC. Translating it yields CASSLAGTGPTGNYGYTF.

DNA of the CDR3: TGTGCCAGCAGGCAAGGGAATAATCAGCCCCAGCATTTT. Its translation: CASRQGNNQPQHF. The rearrangement links TRBV28 to TRBJ1-5; D unresolved. The germline V and J ends were trimmed by 6 bases and 4 bases, with 10 bases remaining between them. The V gene's germline CDR1 is MDHEN and CDR2 SYDVKM. The CDR3 contains 13 residues.

CDR3 amino acids: CASSLTESYEQYF. Here the CDR3 DNA reads TGTGCCAGCAGCTTAACGGAATCCTACGAGCAGTACTTC. The chain employs TRBV7-8 and TRBJ2-7; no clear D gene. Germline assignment: CDR1 SGHVS and CDR2 FQNEAQ. CDR3 length equals 13 residues. Between the trimmed V and J ends, which lost 2 bases and 1 base, there was a span of 6 bases.